Below, 5 T cell receptor beta chains from the same sample are listed, as sequenced in a study of CD8+CD57+ T cells in acquired aplastic anemia. Both TCR beta VDJ combination and CDR3 sequence profiling were carried out. Genomic DNA was the template for this profiling. TCRdb reprocessed the reads via MiXCR and lists one record per CDR3 protein. The table includes 62,000 or so distinct CDR3 sequences, roughly half detected once. The sequenced sample consisted of sorted CD4+, CD8+, or CD8+CD57+ T cells (not recorded which) from PBMCs. The receptor source for this set is a human donor in good health, serving as a control.

This clonotype was seen many times. The rearrangement links TRBV3-1 to TRBJ2-1; D uncertain. CDR1 and CDR2 (germline): LGHDT, YNNKEL (reference sequence). This CDR3 contains 15 residues. Trimming removed 0 bases at V and 0 bases at J, with 6 bases between. The CDR3 spells CASSQDGSSYNEQFF. CDR3 nucleotide sequence: TGTGCCAGCAGCCAAGATGGAAGCTCCTACAATGAGCAGTTCTTC.

The chain has TRBV20-1 and TRBJ2-7; D gene unclear. The V gene's germline CDR1 is DFQATT and CDR2 SNEGSKA (reference sequence). With 8 bases removed from V and 0 bases from J, the gap between germline ends came to 20 bases. The CDR3 runs 15 residues. CDR3 bases: TGCAGTACTAATTCTTTAGCAGATAGCTCCTACGAGCAGTACTTC. Its translation: CSTNSLADSSYEQYF.

This clonotype was counted ten times or more. The gene calls are TRBV9 and TRBJ2-5, with D perhaps TRBD1 or TRBD2 (5 bases each). V was clipped by 0 bases and J by 4 bases, with 10 bases between them. Germline lookup yields CDR1 SGDLS and CDR2 YYNGEE. The CDR3 is made up of 14 amino acids. CDR3 DNA sequence: TGTGCCAGCAGCGTAGCCGTTGGGGGAGAGACCCAGTACTTC. This encodes CASSVAVGGETQYF.

This clonotype was counted many times. V and J are TRBV4-1 and TRBJ2-7; D may be TRBD2 (6 bases). V was shortened by 4 bases and J by 0 bases, with 16 bases between the two germline ends. Germline assignment: CDR1 MGHRA and CDR2 YSYEKL. There are 16 residues in the CDR3. The CDR3 bases are TGCGCCAGCAGCCTGGAGGGATCGGGGAGCTCCTACGAGCAGTACTTC. Amino acid sequence: CASSLEGSGSSYEQYF.

This clonotype was observed a handful of times. The V call is TRBV29-1, the J call TRBJ1-2; 7 nucleotides match TRBD1. Trimming cost V 6 bases and J 1 base; bases outside gene matches: 11. The CDR3 covers 15 residues. Germline V gene lookup returns CDR1 SQVTM and CDR2 ANQGSEA. CDR3 coding DNA: TGCAGCGTGGGGGGCGAGGGACAGCTTAACTATGGCTACACCTTC. This sequence encodes CSVGGEGQLNYGYTF.